This TCR beta chain was found in a study of identical twins. Study-wide points: Conclusions leaned on cross-sectional statistical analysis and did not track the same donors over time. Invariant MAIT and iNKT cells could partly confound zero-insertion analyses.

MiXCR, run by TCRdb on the 5' RACE reads, gives a single entry per CDR3 protein. The sample contains under 350,000 distinct CDR3 sequences, roughly 9% of which appear only once. This clonotype was found many times. The antigen is undetermined. V lost 1 base to trimming and J lost 5 bases; unmatched junction nucleotides: 22. Germline V gene lookup returns CDR1 DFQATT and CDR2 SNEGSKA (reference sequence). The CDR3 spans 19 residues. Separately, the same data were catalogued under a study of yellow fever vaccine responses in identical twins.

This sequence originates from a young woman in good health. Input material: CD8+ T cells sorted from blood. The rearrangement links TRBV20-1 to TRBJ2-5; 7 bases are shared with TRBD2. CDR3 residues: CSARGPGPERGNFGETQYF. The CDR3 nucleotides are TGCAGTGCTAGAGGTCCCGGTCCCGAGCGGGGAAACTTCGGGGAGACCCAGTACTTC.